This T cell receptor beta chain derives from a study of memory CD4+ T cells and cytomegalovirus serostatus. General observations from the study: Median bootstrapped AUC for CMV status was approximately 0.94 originally, about 0.9 US-trained.

CDR1 is SGHDT, CDR2 YYEEEE, per germline. This CDR3 spans 13 amino acids. The ends were cut back, 4 bases at V and 4 bases at J, with 11 bases in the middle. Points on this clone: Its antigen is unidentified.

Methods used by the authors: After removing out-of-frame reads, 2.3 million or so distinct TCRbeta sequences remained. TCRdb keeps only in-frame clones here, not all; method: immunoSEQ multiplex PCR. For V, J and clone size, that table is used; D and trimming come from the DNA. The sample has about 80,000 clones; approximately 80% are singletons. The sort gate was single viable CD3+CD4+CD8-CD45RO+ cells for memory CD4+ T cells. The source material was memory CD4+ T cells from blood. This TCR was recovered from an adult in good health and CMV-seronegative. This chain joins TRBV5-6 and TRBJ1-2; D remains ambiguous. The CDR3 sequence: CASSRTAAYGYTF. In DNA form, the CDR3 reads TGTGCCAGCAGCCGCACAGCAGCCTATGGCTACACCTTC.